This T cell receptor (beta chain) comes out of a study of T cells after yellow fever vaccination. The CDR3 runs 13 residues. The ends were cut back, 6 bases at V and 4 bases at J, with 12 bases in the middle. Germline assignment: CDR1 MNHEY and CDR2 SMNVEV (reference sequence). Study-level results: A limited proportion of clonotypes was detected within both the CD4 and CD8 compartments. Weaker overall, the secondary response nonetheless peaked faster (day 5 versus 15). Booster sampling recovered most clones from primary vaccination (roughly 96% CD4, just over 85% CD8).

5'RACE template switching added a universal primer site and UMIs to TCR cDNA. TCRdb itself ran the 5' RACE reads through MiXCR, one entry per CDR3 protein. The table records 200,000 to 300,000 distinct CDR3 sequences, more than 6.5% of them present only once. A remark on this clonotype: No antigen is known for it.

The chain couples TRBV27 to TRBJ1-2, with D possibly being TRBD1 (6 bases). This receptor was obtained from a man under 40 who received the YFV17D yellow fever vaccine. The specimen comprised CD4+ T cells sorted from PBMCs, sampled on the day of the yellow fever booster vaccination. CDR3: CASSLRGFYGYTF. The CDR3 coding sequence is TGTGCCAGCAGCCTGAGGGGGTTCTATGGCTACACCTTC.